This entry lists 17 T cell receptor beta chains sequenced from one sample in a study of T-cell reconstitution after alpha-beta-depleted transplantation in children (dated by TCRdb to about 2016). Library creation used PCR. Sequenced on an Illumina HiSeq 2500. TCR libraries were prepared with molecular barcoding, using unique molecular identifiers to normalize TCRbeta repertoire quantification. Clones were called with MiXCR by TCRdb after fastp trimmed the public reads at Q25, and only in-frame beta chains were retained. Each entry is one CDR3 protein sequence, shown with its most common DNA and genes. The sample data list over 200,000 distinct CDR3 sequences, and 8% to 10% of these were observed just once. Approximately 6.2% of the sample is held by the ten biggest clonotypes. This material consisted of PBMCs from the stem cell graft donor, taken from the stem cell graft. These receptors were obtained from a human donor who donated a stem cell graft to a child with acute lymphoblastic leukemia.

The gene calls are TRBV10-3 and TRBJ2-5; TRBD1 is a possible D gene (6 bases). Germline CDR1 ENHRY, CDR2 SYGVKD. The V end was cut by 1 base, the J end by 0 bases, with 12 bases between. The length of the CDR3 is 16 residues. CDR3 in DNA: TGTGCCATCAGTGAGTTGGACAGCCAGTACCAAGAGACCCAGTACTTC. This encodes CAISELDSQYQETQYF.

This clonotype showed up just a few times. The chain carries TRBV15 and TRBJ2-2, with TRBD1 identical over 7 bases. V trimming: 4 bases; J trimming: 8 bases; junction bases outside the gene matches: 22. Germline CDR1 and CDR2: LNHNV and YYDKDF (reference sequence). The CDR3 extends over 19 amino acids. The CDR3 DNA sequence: TGTGCCACCAGCAAAGACCCCGTCGACAGGGCTAATGCAATAGGGGAGCTGTTTTTT. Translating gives CATSKDPVDRANAIGELFF.

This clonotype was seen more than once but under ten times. CDR3 coding DNA: TGTGCCAGCAGTTTCGGACAGCTGAGCACTGAAGCTTTCTTT. Its protein is CASSFGQLSTEAFF. V gene TRBV12-3 or TRBV12-4 combines with J gene TRBJ1-1; D possibly corresponds to TRBD1 (6 bases). Between the trimmed V and J ends, which lost 3 bases and 4 bases, there was a span of 12 bases. This CDR3 has 14 amino acids.

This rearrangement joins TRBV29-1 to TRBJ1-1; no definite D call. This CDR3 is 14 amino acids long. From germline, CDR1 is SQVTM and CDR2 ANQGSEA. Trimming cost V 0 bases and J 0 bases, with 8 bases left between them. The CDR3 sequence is CSVEEEGMNTEAFF. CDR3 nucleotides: TGCAGCGTTGAAGAGGAAGGCATGAACACTGAAGCTTTCTTT.

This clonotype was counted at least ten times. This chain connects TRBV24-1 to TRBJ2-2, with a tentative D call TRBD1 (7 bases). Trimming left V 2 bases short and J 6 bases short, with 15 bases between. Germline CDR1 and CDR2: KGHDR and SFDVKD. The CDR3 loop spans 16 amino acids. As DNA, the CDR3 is TGTGCCACCAGTGATTACCGCACAGGGGAGGCCGGGGAGCTGTTTTTT. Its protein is CATSDYRTGEAGELFF.

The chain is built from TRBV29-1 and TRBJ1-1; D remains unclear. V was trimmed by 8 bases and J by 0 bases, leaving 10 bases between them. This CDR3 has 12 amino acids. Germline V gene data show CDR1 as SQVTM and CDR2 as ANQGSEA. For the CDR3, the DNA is TGCAGCTTCCTCCAAGTGAACACTGAAGCTTTCTTT. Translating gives CSFLQVNTEAFF.

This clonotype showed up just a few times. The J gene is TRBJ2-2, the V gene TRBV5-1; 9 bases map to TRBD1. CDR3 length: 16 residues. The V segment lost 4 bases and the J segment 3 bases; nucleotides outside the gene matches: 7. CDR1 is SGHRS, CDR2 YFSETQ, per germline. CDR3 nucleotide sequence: TGCGCCAGCAGCAGTACCGGGACAGGGTACACCGGGGAGCTGTTTTTT. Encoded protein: CASSSTGTGYTGELFF.

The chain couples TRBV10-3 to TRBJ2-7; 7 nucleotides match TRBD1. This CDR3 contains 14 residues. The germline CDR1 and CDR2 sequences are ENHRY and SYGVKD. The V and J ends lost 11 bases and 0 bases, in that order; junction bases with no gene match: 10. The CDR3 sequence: CALRDSTSSYEQYF. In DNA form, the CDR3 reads TGTGCCCTTCGGGACAGTACTAGCTCCTACGAGCAGTACTTC.

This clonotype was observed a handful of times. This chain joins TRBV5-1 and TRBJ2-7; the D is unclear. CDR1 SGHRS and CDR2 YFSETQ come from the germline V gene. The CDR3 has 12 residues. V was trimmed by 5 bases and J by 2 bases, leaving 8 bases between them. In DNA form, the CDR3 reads TGCGCCAGCAGTGGAATGACCTACGAGCAGTACTTC. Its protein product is CASSGMTYEQYF. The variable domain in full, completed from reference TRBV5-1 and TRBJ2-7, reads KAGVTQTPRYLIKTRGQQVTLSCSPISGHRSVSWYQQTPGQGLQFLFEYFSETQRNKGNFPGRFSGRQFSNSRSEMNVSTLELGDSALYLCASSGMTYEQYFGPGTRLTVT.

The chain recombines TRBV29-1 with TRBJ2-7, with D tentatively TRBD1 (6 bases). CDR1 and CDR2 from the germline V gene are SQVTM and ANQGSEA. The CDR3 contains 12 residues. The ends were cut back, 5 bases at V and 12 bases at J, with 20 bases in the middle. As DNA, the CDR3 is TGCAGCGTTACGAGAGATACAGGGTTACTGTACTTC. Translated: CSVTRDTGLLYF.

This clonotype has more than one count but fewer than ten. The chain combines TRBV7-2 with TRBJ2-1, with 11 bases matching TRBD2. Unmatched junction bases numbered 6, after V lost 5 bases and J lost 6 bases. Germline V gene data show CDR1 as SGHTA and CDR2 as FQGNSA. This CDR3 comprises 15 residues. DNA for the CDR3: TGTGCCAGCAGCCCTGGGACTAGCGGTATCAATGAGCAGTTCTTC. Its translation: CASSPGTSGINEQFF.

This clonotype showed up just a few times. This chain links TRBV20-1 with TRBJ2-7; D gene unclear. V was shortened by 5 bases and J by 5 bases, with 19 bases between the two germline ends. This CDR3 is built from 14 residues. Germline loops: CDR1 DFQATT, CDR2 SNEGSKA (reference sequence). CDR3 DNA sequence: TGCAGTGCTGAGGAAACGGGCCTCCCCCACGAGCAGTACTTC. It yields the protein CSAEETGLPHEQYF.

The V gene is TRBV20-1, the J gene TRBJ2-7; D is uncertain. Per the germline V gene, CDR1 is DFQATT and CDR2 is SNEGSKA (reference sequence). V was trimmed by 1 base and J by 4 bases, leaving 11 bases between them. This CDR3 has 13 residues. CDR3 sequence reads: CSARGTLEYEQYF. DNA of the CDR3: TGCAGTGCTAGAGGGACCTTAGAGTACGAGCAGTACTTC.

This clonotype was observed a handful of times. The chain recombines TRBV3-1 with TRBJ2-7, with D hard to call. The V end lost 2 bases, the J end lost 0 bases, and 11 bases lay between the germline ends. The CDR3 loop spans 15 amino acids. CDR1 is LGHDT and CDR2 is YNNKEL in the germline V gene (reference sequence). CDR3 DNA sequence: TGTGCCAGCAGCCAACACCGACTGAGCTCCTACGAGCAGTACTTC. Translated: CASSQHRLSSYEQYF.

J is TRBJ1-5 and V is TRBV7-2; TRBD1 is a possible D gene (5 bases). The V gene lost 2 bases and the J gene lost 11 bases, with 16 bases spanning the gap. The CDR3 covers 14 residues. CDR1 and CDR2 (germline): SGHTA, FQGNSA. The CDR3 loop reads CASSLMGIRQSQHF. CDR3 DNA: TGTGCCAGCAGCTTAATGGGTATCCGACAGTCCCAGCATTTT.

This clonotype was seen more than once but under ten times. In DNA form, the CDR3 reads TGTGCCAGCAGTAGGGGACTAGCGGGGAGGAATGAGCAGTTCTTC. This translates into CASSRGLAGRNEQFF. The rearrangement joins TRBV27 to TRBJ2-1; 13 nucleotides match TRBD2. CDR1 MNHEY and CDR2 SMNVEV come from the germline V gene (reference sequence). There are 15 residues in the CDR3. Losses at the gene ends were 5 bases for V and 7 bases for J; bases not matched to a gene: 5.

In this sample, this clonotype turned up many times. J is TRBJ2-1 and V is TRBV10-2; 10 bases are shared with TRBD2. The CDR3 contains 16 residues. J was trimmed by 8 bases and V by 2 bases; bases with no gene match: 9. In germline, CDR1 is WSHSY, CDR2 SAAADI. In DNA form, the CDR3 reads TGCGCCAGCAGTGAGCCGAGCGGGGGGGCCAGGTATGAGCAGTTCTTC. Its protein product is CASSEPSGGARYEQFF.